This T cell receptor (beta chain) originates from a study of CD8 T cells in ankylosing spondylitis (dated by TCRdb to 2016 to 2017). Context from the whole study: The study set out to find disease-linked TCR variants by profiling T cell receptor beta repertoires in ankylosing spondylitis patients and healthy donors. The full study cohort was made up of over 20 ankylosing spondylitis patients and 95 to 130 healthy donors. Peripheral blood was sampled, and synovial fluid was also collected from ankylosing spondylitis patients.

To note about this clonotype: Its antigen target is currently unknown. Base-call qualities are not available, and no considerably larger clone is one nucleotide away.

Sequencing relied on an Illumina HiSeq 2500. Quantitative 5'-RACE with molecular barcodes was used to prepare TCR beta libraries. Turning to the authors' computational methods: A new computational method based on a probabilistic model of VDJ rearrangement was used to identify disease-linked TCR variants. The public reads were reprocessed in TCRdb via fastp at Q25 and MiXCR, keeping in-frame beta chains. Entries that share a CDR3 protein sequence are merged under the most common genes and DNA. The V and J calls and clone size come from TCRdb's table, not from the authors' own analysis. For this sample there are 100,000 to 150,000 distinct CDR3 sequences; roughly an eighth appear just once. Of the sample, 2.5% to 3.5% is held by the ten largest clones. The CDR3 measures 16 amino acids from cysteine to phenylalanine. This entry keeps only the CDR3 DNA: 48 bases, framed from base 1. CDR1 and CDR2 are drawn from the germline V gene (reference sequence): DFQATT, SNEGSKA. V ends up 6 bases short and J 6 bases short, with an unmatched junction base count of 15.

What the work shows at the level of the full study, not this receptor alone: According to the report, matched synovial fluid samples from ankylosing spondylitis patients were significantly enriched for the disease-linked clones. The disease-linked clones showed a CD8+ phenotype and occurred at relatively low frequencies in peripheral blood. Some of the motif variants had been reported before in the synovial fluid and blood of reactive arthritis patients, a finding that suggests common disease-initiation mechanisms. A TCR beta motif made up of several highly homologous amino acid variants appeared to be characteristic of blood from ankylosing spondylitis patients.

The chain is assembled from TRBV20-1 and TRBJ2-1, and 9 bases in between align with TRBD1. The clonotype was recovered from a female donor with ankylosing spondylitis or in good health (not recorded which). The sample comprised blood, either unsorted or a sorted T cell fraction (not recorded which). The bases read TGCAGTGCCCCGCTCGGAAAGACAGGGGGGGGCAATGAGCAGTTCTTC. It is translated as CSAPLGKTGGGNEQFF.